This T cell receptor beta chain was retrieved from a study of response to subunit inactivated influenza vaccine. This clonotype was counted many times. As yet, its antigen is unknown. Overall study results and limits: Every seasonal influenza vaccination brings in few new T cells, the authors suggested.

TCRdb re-derived calls from the RT-PCR reads in MiXCR, one entry per CDR3 protein. Among under 750,000 distinct CDR3 sequences, 12% were seen once, and the ten largest hold 10% to 13%. Germline assignment: CDR1 DFQATT and CDR2 SNEGSKA (reference sequence). Trimming removed 5 bases at V and 0 bases at J, with 11 bases between. The CDR3 sequence is 13 residues long. The source of this sequence is a man between 50 and 59 years old who received an inactivated influenza vaccine. This rearrangement joins TRBV20-1 to TRBJ2-7; D uncertain. The sample was PBMCs from blood, taken on the day of vaccination. The CDR3 nucleotides read TGCAGTGCTGACCAAGCGAGCTCCTACGAGCAGTACTTC. This gives the protein CSADQASSYEQYF.